A single T cell receptor beta chain is shown here with its context. No antigen is known for it. From germline, CDR1 is WSHSY and CDR2 SAAADI. The CDR3 length is 14 residues. The ends were cut back, 6 bases at V and 0 bases at J, with 8 bases in the middle. These data belong to a study of cytomegalovirus exposure and HLA in healthy donors. The study, taken as a whole, reports: Common viral pathogens seemed, in a later analysis, to connect with several of the most significant clusters. Earlier findings revealed that most TCR beta V segments proved productive either about 87% or about 30% of the time. The classifier, whose performance was assessed in both the original and validation cohorts, reportedly diagnosed cytomegalovirus status with high specificity and sensitivity.

The PCR used 60 Vbeta and 13 Jbeta primers. Clones were read by immunoSEQ multiplex PCR, and TCRdb kept only the in-frame ones, dropping some. The sample contains some 150,000 clones, approximately 80% of which appear only once. The receptor was isolated from a woman aged 45 to 65 in good health and CMV-seronegative. The chain combines TRBV10-2 with TRBJ2-2; D is undetermined. The material sequenced was PBMCs. The CDR3 protein is CASRDTTNTGELFF. The CDR3 bases are TGCGCCAGCAGGGATACTACGAACACCGGGGAGCTGTTTTTT.